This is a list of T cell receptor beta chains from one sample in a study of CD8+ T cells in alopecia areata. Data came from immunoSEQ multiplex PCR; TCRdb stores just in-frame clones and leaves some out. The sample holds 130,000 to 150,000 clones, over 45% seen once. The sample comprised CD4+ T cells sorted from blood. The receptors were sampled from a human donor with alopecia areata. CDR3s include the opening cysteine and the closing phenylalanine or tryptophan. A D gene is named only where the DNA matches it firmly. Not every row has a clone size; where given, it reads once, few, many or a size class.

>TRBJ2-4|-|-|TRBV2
CASSPDSPLAKNIQYF
TGTGCCAGCAGTCCAGACAGTCCACTAGCCAAAAACATTCAGTACTTC
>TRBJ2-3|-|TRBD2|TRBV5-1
CASSDFSGRGTDTQYF
TGCGCCAGCAGCGACTTTAGCGGGAGGGGCACAGATACGCAGTATTTT
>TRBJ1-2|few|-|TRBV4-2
CASSQGVVDTKNYGYTF
TGTGCCAGCAGCCAAGGTGTAGTGGACACGAAAAACTATGGCTACACCTTC
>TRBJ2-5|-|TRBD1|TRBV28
CASSARTGGGETQYF
TGTGCCAGCAGTGCTAGAACAGGGGGCGGAGAGACCCAGTACTTC
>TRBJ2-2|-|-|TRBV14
CASRVAGSTGELFF
TGTGCCAGCAGGGTCGCGGGGAGCACCGGGGAGCTGTTTTTT
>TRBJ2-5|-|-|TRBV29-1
CSVDRAETQYF
TGCAGCGTCGACCGCGCAGAGACCCAGTACTTC
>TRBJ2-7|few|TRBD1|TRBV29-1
CSESKGQNSYEQYF
TGCAGCGAATCGAAGGGACAGAACTCCTACGAGCAGTACTTC
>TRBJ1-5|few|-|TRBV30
CAWSIDQGPQHF
TGTGCCTGGAGCATCGACCAGGGGCCCCAGCATTTT
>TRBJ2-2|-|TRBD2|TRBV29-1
CSVEGPSGRARGTGELFF
TGCAGCGTTGAAGGTCCTAGCGGGAGGGCCCGGGGGACCGGGGAGCTGTTTTTT
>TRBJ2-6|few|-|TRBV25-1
CASSDPTSGANVLTF
TGTGCCAGCAGTGATCCCACCTCTGGGGCCAACGTCCTGACTTTC
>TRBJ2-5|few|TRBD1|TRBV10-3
CAISDRDRVIQETQYF
TGTGCCATCAGTGATCGGGACAGGGTAATCCAAGAGACCCAGTACTTC
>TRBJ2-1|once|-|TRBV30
CAWSGTLRGNEQFF
TGTGCCTGGAGTGGGACCCTGAGGGGGAATGAGCAGTTCTTC
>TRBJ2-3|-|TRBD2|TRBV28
CASRQAGEVDTQYF
TGTGCCAGCCGGCAAGCGGGAGAGGTAGATACGCAGTATTTT
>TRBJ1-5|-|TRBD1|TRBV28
CASRNRGTGNQPQHF
TGTGCCAGCAGAAACAGGGGCACAGGCAATCAGCCCCAGCATTTT
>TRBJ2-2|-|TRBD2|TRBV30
CAWSTSGSSTGELFF
TGTGCCTGGAGTACTAGCGGGAGCTCCACCGGGGAGCTGTTTTTT
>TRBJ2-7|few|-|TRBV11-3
CASSLGGSGSYEQYF
TGTGCCAGCAGCTTAGGCGGCAGCGGCTCCTACGAGCAGTACTTC
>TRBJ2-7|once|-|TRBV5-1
CASSFGGREAEQYF
TGCGCCAGCAGCTTTGGGGGCCGGGAAGCCGAGCAGTACTTC
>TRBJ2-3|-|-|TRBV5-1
CASSLGSSDTQYF
TGCGCCAGCAGCTTGGGCTCCAGCGATACGCAGTATTTT
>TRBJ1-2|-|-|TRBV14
CASSQDRYGYTF
TGTGCCAGCAGCCAGGACCGTTATGGCTACACCTTC
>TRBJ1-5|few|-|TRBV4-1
CASSPRVSTNQPQHF
TGCGCCAGCAGCCCCAGGGTCTCTACAAATCAGCCCCAGCATTTT
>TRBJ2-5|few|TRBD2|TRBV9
CASSVLAGAQETQYF
TGTGCCAGCAGCGTACTAGCGGGAGCTCAAGAGACCCAGTACTTC
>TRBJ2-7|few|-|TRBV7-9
CASSLGSGGTTYEQYF
TGTGCCAGCAGCTTAGGATCAGGGGGGACGACCTACGAGCAGTACTTC
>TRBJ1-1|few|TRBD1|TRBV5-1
CASPRDRVNTEAFF
TGCGCCAGCCCTAGAGACAGGGTGAACACTGAAGCTTTCTTT
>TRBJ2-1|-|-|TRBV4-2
CASSQPQGLNEQFF
TGTGCCAGCAGCCAACCACAGGGACTCAATGAGCAGTTCTTC
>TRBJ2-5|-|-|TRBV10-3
CATAQRETQYF
TGTGCCACCGCCCAGCGAGAGACCCAGTACTTC
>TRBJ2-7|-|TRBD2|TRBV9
CASSARLAGSEQYF
TGTGCCAGCAGCGCCCGACTAGCGGGAAGCGAGCAGTACTTC
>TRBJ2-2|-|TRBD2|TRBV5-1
CASSLGSSGRGTGELFF
TGCGCCAGCAGCTTGGGATCTAGCGGGAGAGGCACCGGGGAGCTGTTTTTT
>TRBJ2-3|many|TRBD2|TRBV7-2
CASSFRRGLAGASTDTQYF
TGTGCCAGCAGCTTCCGGCGAGGACTAGCGGGGGCTAGCACAGATACGCAGTATTTT
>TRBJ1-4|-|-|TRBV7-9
CASSASQGPNEKLFF
TGTGCCAGCAGCGCCTCACAGGGCCCTAATGAAAAACTGTTTTTT
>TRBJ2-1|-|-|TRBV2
CASSEGGGANNEQFF
TGTGCCAGCAGTGAGGGAGGGGGCGCGAACAATGAGCAGTTCTTC
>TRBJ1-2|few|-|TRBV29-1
CSVGHLFNYGYTF
TGCAGCGTGGGACACCTTTTTAACTATGGCTACACCTTC
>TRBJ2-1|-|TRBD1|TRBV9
CASSGPGQYNEQFF
TGTGCCAGCAGCGGACCGGGACAGTACAATGAGCAGTTCTTC
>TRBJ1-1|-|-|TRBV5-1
CASSPQARGTEAFF
TGCGCCAGCAGCCCACAGGCTAGGGGGACTGAAGCTTTCTTT
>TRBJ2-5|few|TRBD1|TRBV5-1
CASSLTPGQEETQYF
TGCGCCAGCAGCTTGACCCCGGGACAGGAAGAGACCCAGTACTTC